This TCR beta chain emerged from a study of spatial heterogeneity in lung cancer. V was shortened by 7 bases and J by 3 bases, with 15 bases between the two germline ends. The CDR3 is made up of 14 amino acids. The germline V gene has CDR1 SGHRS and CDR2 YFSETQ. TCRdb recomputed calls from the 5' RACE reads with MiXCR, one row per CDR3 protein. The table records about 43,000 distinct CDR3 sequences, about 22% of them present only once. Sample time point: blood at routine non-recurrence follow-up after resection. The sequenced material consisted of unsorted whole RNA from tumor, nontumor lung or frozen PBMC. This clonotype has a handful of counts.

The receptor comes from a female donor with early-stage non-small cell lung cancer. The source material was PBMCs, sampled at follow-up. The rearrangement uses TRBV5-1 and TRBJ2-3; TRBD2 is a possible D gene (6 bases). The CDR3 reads CASRWIAETDTQYF. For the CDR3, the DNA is TGCGCCAGCCGGTGGATAGCGGAAACAGATACGCAGTATTTT.